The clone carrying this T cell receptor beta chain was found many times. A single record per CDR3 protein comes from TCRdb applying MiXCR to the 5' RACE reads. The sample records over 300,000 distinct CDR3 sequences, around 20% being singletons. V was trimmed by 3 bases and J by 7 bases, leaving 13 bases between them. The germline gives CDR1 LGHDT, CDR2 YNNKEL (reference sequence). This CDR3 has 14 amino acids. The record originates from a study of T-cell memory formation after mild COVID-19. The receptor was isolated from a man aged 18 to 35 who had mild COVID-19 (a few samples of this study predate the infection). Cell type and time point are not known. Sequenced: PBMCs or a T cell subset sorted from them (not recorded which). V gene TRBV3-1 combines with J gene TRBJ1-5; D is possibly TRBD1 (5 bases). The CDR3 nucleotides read TGTGCCAGCAGCCAGGACGGTTGGGGCCAGCCCCAGCATTTT. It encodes CASSQDGWGQPQHF.